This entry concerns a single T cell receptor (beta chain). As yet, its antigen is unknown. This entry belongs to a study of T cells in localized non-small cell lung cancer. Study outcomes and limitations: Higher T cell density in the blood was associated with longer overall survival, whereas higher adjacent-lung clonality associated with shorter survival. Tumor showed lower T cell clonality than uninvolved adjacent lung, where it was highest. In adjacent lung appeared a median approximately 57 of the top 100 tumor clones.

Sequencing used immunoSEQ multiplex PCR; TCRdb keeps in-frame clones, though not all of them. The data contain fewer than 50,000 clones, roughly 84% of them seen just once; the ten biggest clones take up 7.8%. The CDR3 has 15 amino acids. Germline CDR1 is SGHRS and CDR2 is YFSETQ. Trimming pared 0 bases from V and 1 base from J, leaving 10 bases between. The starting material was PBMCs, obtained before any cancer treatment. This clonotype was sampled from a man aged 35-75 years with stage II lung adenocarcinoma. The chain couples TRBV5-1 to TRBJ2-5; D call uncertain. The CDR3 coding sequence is TGCGCCAGCAGCTTGGCCCGGCCTTCCCAAGAGACCCAGTACTTC. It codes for CASSLARPSQETQYF.